This entry concerns a single TCR beta chain. Antigen unknown. Cryopreserved PBMCs were the source of about 2 micrograms of genomic DNA, which went to TCR beta libraries. The entry originates in a study of cytotoxic CD8 clonotypes in ibrutinib-treated CLL. The study, taken as a whole, reports: Once treatment began, public clonotypes, which were uncommon, contracted or stayed stable.

The targeted sequencing depth was 1 in 200,000 to 1 in 1 million T cells. Measured with immunoSEQ multiplex PCR; TCRdb has only the in-frame clones, and not every one. Of approximately 340,000 clones detected, around 66% appear once; the ten largest clones hold 5% to 6.5%. The sample consisted of PBMCs, taken after 36 months of ibrutinib treatment. This clonotype was sampled from a human donor with chronic lymphocytic leukemia.

The DNA for the CDR3 is TGTGCCAGCAGCTGGACTAACGAGGAGACCCAGTACTTC. Translated: CASSWTNEETQYF. V is TRBV11-2 and J is TRBJ2-5; TRBD2 might be the D (6 bases). V shed 4 bases and J shed 5 bases, with 11 bases lying between them. In germline, CDR1 is SGHAT, CDR2 FQNNGV. This CDR3 region has 13 residues.